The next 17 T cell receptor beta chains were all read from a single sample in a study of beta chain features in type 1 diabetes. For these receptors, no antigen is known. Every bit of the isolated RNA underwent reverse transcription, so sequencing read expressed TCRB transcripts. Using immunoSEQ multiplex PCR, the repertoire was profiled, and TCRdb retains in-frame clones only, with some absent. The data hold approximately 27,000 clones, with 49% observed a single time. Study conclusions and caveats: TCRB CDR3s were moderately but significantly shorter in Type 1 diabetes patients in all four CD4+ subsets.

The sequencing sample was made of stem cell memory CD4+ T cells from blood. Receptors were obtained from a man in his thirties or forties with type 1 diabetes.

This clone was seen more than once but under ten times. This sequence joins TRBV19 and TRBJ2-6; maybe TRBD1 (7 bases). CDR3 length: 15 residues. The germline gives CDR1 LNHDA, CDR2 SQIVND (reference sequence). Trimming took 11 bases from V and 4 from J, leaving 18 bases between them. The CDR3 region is CAGGGGALGANVLTF. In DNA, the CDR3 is TGTGCCGGAGGGGGCGGGGCACTCGGGGCCAACGTCCTGACTTTC.

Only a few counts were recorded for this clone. The CDR3 reads CASTPGDKGNQPQHF. In DNA, the CDR3 is TGTGCCAGCACTCCCGGGGACAAGGGCAATCAGCCCCAGCATTTT. This chain connects TRBV6-1 to TRBJ1-5, with D perhaps matching TRBD1 (6 bases). The CDR3 length is 15 residues. Between the trimmed V and J ends, which lost 7 bases and 2 bases, there was a span of 15 bases. The V gene's germline CDR1 is MNHNS and CDR2 SASEGT.

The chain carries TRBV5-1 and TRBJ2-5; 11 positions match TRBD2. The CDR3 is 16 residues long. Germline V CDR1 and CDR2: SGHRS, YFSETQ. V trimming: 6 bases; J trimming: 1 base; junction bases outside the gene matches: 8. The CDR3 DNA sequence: TGCGCCAGCACCCTAGCGGGAGGCATGGGCCAAGAGACCCAGTACTTC. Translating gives CASTLAGGMGQETQYF.

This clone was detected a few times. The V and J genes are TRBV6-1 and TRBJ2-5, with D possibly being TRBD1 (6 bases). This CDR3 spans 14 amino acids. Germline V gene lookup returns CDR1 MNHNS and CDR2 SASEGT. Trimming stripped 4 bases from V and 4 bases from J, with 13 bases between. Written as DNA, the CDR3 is TGTGCCAGCAGTGGTGGGGGCCTGGGAGAGACCCAGTACTTC. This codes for CASSGGGLGETQYF.

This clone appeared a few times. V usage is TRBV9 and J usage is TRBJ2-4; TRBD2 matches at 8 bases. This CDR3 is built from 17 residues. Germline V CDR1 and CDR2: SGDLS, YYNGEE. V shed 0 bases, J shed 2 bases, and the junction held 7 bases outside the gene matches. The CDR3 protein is CASSVEGGRNPKNIQYF. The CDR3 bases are TGTGCCAGCAGCGTAGAAGGCGGGAGGAACCCCAAAAACATTCAGTACTTC.

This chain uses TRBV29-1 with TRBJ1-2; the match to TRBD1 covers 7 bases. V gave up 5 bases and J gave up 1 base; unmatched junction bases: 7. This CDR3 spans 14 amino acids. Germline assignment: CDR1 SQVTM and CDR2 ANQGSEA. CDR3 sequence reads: CSVLRDSGNYGYTF. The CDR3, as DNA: TGCAGCGTTCTCCGGGACAGTGGTAACTATGGCTACACCTTC.

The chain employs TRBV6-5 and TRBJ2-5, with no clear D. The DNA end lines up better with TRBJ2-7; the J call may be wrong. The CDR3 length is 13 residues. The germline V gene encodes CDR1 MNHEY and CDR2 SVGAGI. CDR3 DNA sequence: TGTGCCAGCAGTTACCAAAGGAGCTACGAGCAGTACTTC. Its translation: CASSYQRSYEQYF.

The CDR3 DNA reads TGTGCCAGTAGAACTAGCGGGTCCAACACCGGGGAGCTGTTTTTT. This translates into CASRTSGSNTGELFF. This chain joins TRBV19 and TRBJ2-2, with TRBD2 matching over 9 bases. The CDR3 covers 15 residues. Germline V gene lookup returns CDR1 LNHDA and CDR2 SQIVND (reference sequence). Losses at the gene ends were 6 bases for V and 2 bases for J; bases not matched to a gene: 4.

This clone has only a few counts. CDR3 protein: CASSHGVLTGASDTQYF. As DNA, the CDR3 is TGCGCCAGCAGCCATGGGGTACTTACAGGAGCATCAGATACGCAGTATTTT. The chain is built from TRBV4-1 and TRBJ2-3; possible D gene TRBD1, 5 bases. Looked up from germline, CDR1 is MGHRA and CDR2 is YSYEKL. The CDR3 spans 17 residues. V was pared by 3 bases and J by 4 bases, with 20 bases between.

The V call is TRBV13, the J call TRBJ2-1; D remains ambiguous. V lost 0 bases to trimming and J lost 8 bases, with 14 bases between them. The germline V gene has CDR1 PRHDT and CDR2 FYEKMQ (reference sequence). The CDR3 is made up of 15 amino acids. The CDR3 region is CASSLGILLSDEQFF. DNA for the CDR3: TGTGCCAGCAGCTTAGGGATACTACTGAGCGATGAGCAGTTCTTC.

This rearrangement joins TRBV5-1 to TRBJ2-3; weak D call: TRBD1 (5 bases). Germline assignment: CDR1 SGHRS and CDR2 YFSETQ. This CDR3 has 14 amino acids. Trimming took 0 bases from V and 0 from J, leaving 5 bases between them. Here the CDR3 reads CASSLEGSTDTQYF. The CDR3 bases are TGCGCCAGCAGCTTGGAGGGGAGCACAGATACGCAGTATTTT.

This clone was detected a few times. The CDR3 bases are TGTGCCTGGAGTGTACCCCCCCGCGGGGCGGGAGGGGTGGCTACGCAGTATTTT. It codes for CAWSVPPRGAGGVATQYF. The chain combines TRBV30 with TRBJ2-3; 9 bases line up with TRBD2. Germline CDR1 and CDR2: GTSNPN and SVGIG (reference sequence). With V trimmed by 0 bases and J by 8 bases, 18 bases remained unmatched. This CDR3 comprises 18 residues.

The CDR3 coding sequence is TGCGCCAGCAGTGTAAGAGTTGAAGAGACCCAGTACTTC. Translated: CASSVRVEETQYF. V is TRBV10-1 and J is TRBJ2-5, with no clear D. Germline CDR1 and CDR2: WNHNN and SYGVQD (reference sequence). V lost 4 bases and J lost 3, with 9 bases in between. This CDR3 is built from 13 residues.

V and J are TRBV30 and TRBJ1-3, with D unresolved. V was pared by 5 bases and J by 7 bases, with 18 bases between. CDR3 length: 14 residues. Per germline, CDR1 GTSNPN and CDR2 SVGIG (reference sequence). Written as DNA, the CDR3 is TGTGCCTGGGGCTCGGGGTCGCTGGGGAACACCATATATTTT. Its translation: CAWGSGSLGNTIYF.

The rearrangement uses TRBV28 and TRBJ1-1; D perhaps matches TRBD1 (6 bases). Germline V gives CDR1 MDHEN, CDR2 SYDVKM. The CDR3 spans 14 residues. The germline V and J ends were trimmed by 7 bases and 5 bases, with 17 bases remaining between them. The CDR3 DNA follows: TGTGCCAGCACCCTAACAGGGAGATGGACTGAAGCTTTCTTT. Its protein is CASTLTGRWTEAFF.

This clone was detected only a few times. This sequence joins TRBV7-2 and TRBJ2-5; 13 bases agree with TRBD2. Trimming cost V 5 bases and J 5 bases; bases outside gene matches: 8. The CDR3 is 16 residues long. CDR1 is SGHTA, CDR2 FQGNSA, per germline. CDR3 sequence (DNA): TGTGCCAGCAGCACAAGGACTAGCGGGAGTTGGGAGACCCAGTACTTC. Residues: CASSTRTSGSWETQYF. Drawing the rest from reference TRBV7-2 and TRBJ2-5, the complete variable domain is GAGVSQSPSNKVTEKGKDVELRCDPISGHTALYWYRQSLGQGLEFLIYFQGNSAPDKSGLPSDRFSAERTGGSVSTLTIQRTQQEDSAVYLCASSTRTSGSWETQYFGPGTRLLVL.

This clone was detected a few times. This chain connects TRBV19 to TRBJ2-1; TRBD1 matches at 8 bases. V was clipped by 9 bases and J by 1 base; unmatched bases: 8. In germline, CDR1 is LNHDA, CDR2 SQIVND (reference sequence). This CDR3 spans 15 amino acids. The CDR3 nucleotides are TGTGCCAGCGGAGACAGGGGTTTATCCTACAATGAGCAGTTCTTC. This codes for CASGDRGLSYNEQFF.